This T cell receptor beta chain comes out of a study of graft-versus-host responses after intestinal transplantation. Study at large: After anti-thymocyte globulin induction, recipients took tacrolimus and steroids for roughly three years.

The method was immunoSEQ multiplex PCR; TCRdb's version includes in-frame clones alone and lacks a portion of them. In the table there are around 97,000 clones, roughly 93% of which are singletons. General study findings and limits: There was an association between peak levels of circulating GvH clones and early post-transplant HvG declines.

For this clone: The antigen is unknown.

The sequence was collected from a human donor who received an intestinal transplant. This specimen was unstimulated CD8+ T cells sorted from spleen or lymph node cells, taken before intestinal transplant.

The CDR3 nucleotides are TGTGCCACCAGCAGACCCGACAGGGTTGATCAGCCCCAGCATTTT. The encoded protein is CATSRPDRVDQPQHF. V is TRBV15 and J is TRBJ1-5, with 7 bases aligning to TRBD1. This CDR3 has 15 amino acids. Germline assignment: CDR1 LNHNV and CDR2 YYDKDF (reference sequence). J was trimmed by 5 bases and V by 2 bases; bases with no gene match: 6.